Sequencing of this T cell receptor (beta chain) was carried out in a study of Ad26.COV2.S vaccination and SARS-CoV-2 variants. Turning to the study itself: Ad26.COV2.S arm of COV1001 included the donor.

TCRdb's table, derived via immunoSEQ multiplex PCR, lists solely in-frame clones and lacks some. This repertoire shows around 370,000 clones, approximately 84% found once; its top ten account for about 3.5%. The treatment was: around 19 received Ad26.COV2.S at low or high dose, single or two shots; about 5 received placebo; per-sample allocation not given. The investigators took samples on day 63 after the first vaccine or placebo injection. The study used a vaccine consisting of an Ad26 vector that expressed Wuhan-strain SARS-CoV-2 spike. This clone has just a few counts. The antigen remains unidentified. This CDR3 contains 14 residues. CDR1 is SNHLY, CDR2 FYNNEI, per germline. The V gene lost 6 bases and the J gene lost 0 bases, with 9 bases spanning the gap. Study findings and constraints: After vaccination, substantial breadth of spike-specific CD8+ and CD4+ responses was reported.

The material sequenced was peripheral blood, taken in a trial of Ad26.COV2.S vaccine versus placebo. This clonotype was obtained from a person between 18 and 60 years old who received the Ad26.COV2.S COVID-19 vaccine or a placebo. The chain recombines TRBV2 with TRBJ2-4, with D perhaps matching TRBD2 (6 bases). The CDR3, as DNA: TGTGCCAGCAGAGAGGGACTAGCCAAAAACATTCAGTACTTC. It is translated as CASREGLAKNIQYF.